These 17 T cell receptor beta chains share one sample of origin, sequenced in a study of memory CD4+ T cells and cytomegalovirus serostatus. Generated by immunoSEQ multiplex PCR, the TCRdb table keeps only in-frame clones and is missing some. The sample contains 50,000 or so clones, approximately 81% of which appear only once. Single viable CD3+CD4+CD8-CD45RO+ cells were sorted as the memory CD4+ T cells. The sequenced material came from memory CD4+ T cells from blood. The source of these receptors is an adult in good health and CMV-seropositive.

The chain recombines TRBV10-3 with TRBJ1-5; 10 positions agree with TRBD1. With V trimmed by 11 bases and J by 7 bases, 14 bases remained unmatched. The CDR3 sequence is 15 residues long. Germline-derived CDR1 and CDR2 are ENHRY and SYGVKD. The CDR3 here is CAVSDRGRTRQPQHF. The CDR3 DNA reads TGTGCCGTCTCCGACAGGGGGCGGACTAGGCAGCCCCAGCATTTT.

This rearrangement joins TRBV7-6 to TRBJ2-2, with D hard to call. This CDR3 is built from 16 residues. CDR1 and CDR2 from the germline V gene are SGHVS and FNYEAQ. The V end lost 1 base, the J end lost 1 base, and 10 bases lay between the germline ends. Here the CDR3 reads CASSLDLGLNTGELFF. The CDR3 DNA reads as TGTGCCAGCAGCTTAGATCTGGGCCTGAACACCGGGGAGCTGTTTTTT.

The chain recombines TRBV9 with TRBJ2-2; D may be TRBD1 (6 bases). The V end lost 3 bases, the J end lost 6 bases, and 12 bases lay between the germline ends. Germline values: CDR1 SGDLS, CDR2 YYNGEE. This CDR3 has 14 residues. The CDR3 region is CASSDLGAPGELFF. The CDR3 DNA follows: TGTGCCAGCAGCGACCTGGGGGCGCCCGGGGAGCTGTTTTTT. Together with reference TRBV9 and TRBJ2-2, the CDR3 gives the full variable domain: DSGVTQTPKHLITATGQRVTLRCSPRSGDLSVYWYQQSLDQGLQFLIQYYNGEERAKGNILERFSAQQFPDLHSELNLSSLELGDSALYFCASSDLGAPGELFFGEGSRLTVL.

The V and J genes are TRBV11-2 and TRBJ1-1; D is unclear. V lost 0 bases and J lost 0, with 8 bases in between. The CDR3 loop spans 15 amino acids. Germline V lookup: CDR1 SGHAT, CDR2 FQNNGV. The CDR3 loop is CASSLDFTLNTEAFF. The CDR3 bases are TGTGCCAGCAGCTTAGATTTCACCCTGAACACTGAAGCTTTCTTT.

This chain joins TRBV7-2 and TRBJ1-6; no definite D call. V lost 2 bases, J lost 5 bases, and 13 bases lay in between. The CDR3 is made up of 16 amino acids. Germline V gene lookup returns CDR1 SGHTA and CDR2 FQGNSA. The DNA of the CDR3 is TGTGCCAGCAGCTTAAGAACGGGTCGTGATAATTCACCCCTCCACTTT. Translating gives CASSLRTGRDNSPLHF.

The genes are TRBV5-1 and TRBJ2-1; D not resolved. The CDR3 consists of 14 residues. With 3 bases removed from V and 6 bases from J, the gap between germline ends came to 13 bases. Germline CDR1 reads SGHRS; CDR2 reads YFSETQ. CDR3 amino acids: CASSSSDQANEQFF. DNA of the CDR3: TGCGCCAGCAGCTCCTCCGATCAGGCCAATGAGCAGTTCTTC.

This clone has a handful of counts. The chain carries TRBV2 and TRBJ1-5; the D gene is possibly TRBD1 (6 bases). CDR1 is SNHLY, CDR2 FYNNEI, per germline. Trimming left V 3 bases short and J 3 bases short, with 9 bases between. The CDR3 runs to 14 residues. CDR3 sequence reads: CASSDWGANQPQHF. The CDR3 DNA sequence: TGTGCCAGCAGTGACTGGGGGGCCAATCAGCCCCAGCATTTT.

The chain carries TRBV6-5 and TRBJ1-1, with TRBD1 as a possible D gene (6 bases). The CDR3 length is 14 residues. V shed 5 bases and J shed 0 bases, with 10 bases lying between them. Germline values: CDR1 MNHEY, CDR2 SVGAGI. The CDR3 sequence: CASSKDSMNTEAFF. For the CDR3, the DNA is TGTGCCAGCAGTAAGGACAGTATGAACACTGAAGCTTTCTTT.

Notes on this clone: The same CDR3 can be traced to other DNA sequences in this sample. The genes are TRBV6-4 and TRBJ2-1, with D uncertain. From germline, CDR1 is MRHNA and CDR2 SNTAGT. This CDR3 comprises 14 residues. Trimming left V 3 bases short and J 4 bases short, with 10 bases between. CDR3 region: CASSDGNRYNEQFF. The CDR3 DNA is TGTGCCAGCAGTGATGGCAATCGGTACAATGAGCAGTTCTTC.

The CDR3 is CASSPPLGQGTTYEQYF. CDR3 sequence (DNA): TGTGCCAGCAGCCCCCCCCTGGGACAGGGGACAACCTACGAGCAGTACTTC. This chain uses TRBV9 with TRBJ2-7; 10 bases agree with TRBD1. V lost 4 bases, J lost 2 bases, and 12 bases stayed unmatched. This CDR3 has 17 residues. CDR1 SGDLS and CDR2 YYNGEE come from the germline V gene.

The gene calls are TRBV6-1 and TRBJ2-5; TRBD2 matches at 10 bases. V lost 7 bases and J lost 2; bases outside the gene matches: 7. The CDR3 spans 15 residues. Germline CDR1 reads MNHNS; CDR2 reads SASEGT. The DNA of the CDR3 is TGTGCCAGCAACGATAGCGGGGGGTTACAAGAGACCCAGTACTTC. Translating gives CASNDSGGLQETQYF.

This chain links TRBV2 with TRBJ1-3, with 8 nucleotides matching TRBD1. This CDR3 has 18 residues. Germline V gene data show CDR1 as SNHLY and CDR2 as FYNNEI. The V segment lost 0 bases and the J segment 2 bases; nucleotides outside the gene matches: 9. The CDR3: CASSEALTGQGPGNTIYF. The CDR3 DNA reads as TGTGCCAGCAGTGAAGCGCTTACAGGACAGGGACCTGGAAACACCATATATTTT.

This rearrangement joins TRBV6-5 to TRBJ2-5; D is possibly TRBD2 (5 bases). Trimming left V 7 bases short and J 4 bases short, with 13 bases between. The CDR3 contains 13 residues. CDR1 MNHEY and CDR2 SVGAGI come from the germline V gene. The CDR3 reads CASTTRGVETQYF. CDR3 nucleotides: TGTGCCAGCACCACCCGGGGTGTAGAGACCCAGTACTTC.

The sample holds one count of this clone. The chain has TRBV4-1 and TRBJ2-1; 12 bases agree with TRBD2. There are 17 residues in the CDR3. J was trimmed by 5 bases and V by 3 bases; bases with no gene match: 8. CDR1 and CDR2 (germline): MGHRA, YSYEKL. This CDR3 reads CASSQGALAGGNNEQFF. The CDR3 DNA reads TGCGCCAGCAGCCAGGGAGCCCTAGCGGGGGGGAACAATGAGCAGTTCTTC.

The rearrangement uses TRBV9 and TRBJ2-3, with 9 bases matching TRBD2. CDR1 and CDR2 (germline): SGDLS, YYNGEE. V gave up 4 bases and J gave up 4 bases; unmatched junction bases: 10. There are 16 residues in the CDR3. The CDR3: CASSIRGRGGADTQYF. CDR3 in DNA: TGTGCCAGCAGCATACGAGGGCGGGGGGGCGCAGATACGCAGTATTTT.

The chain uses TRBV7-2 and TRBJ1-5; D is undetermined. CDR3 length: 18 residues. Germline lookup yields CDR1 SGHTA and CDR2 FQGNSA. V dropped 0 bases and J dropped 3 bases, with 18 bases sitting between them. In nucleotides, the CDR3 is TGTGCCAGCAGCTTAGCGCGGGCAGGCCATGGAAACAATCAGCCCCAGCATTTT. Its protein is CASSLARAGHGNNQPQHF. The full variable domain, its missing parts supplied by reference TRBV7-2 and TRBJ1-5, is GAGVSQSPSNKVTEKGKDVELRCDPISGHTALYWYRQSLGQGLEFLIYFQGNSAPDKSGLPSDRFSAERTGGSVSTLTIQRTQQEDSAVYLCASSLARAGHGNNQPQHFGDGTRLSIL.

This chain uses TRBV6-1 with TRBJ2-7, with 10 positions matching TRBD1. Unmatched junction bases numbered 2, after V lost 6 bases and J lost 0 bases. The CDR3 spans 14 residues. The V gene's germline CDR1 is MNHNS and CDR2 SASEGT. CDR3 loop: CASRRTGGSYEQYF. CDR3 bases: TGTGCCAGCAGGCGGACAGGGGGCTCCTACGAGCAGTACTTC.